These 25 T cell receptor beta chains came from one sample sequenced in a study of T cell responses to AZD1222 COVID-19 vaccine. The table came from immunoSEQ multiplex PCR; TCRdb's copy has only in-frame clones and leaves some out. Of 60,000 to 85,000 clones listed, 85% to 90% are singletons. Sequencing was performed on peripheral blood, taken 28 days after the second dose of the MenACWY control vaccine. All receptors come from an adult who received the MenACWY meningococcal vaccine as a control.

The chain links TRBV9 to TRBJ2-2; possibly TRBD2 for D (5 bases). The CDR3 length is 16 residues. From germline, CDR1 is SGDLS and CDR2 YYNGEE. Deletions cut 4 bases from V and 6 bases from J, with 19 bases between. This CDR3 is CASSPGLPGRAGELFF. The DNA for the CDR3 is TGTGCCAGCAGCCCCGGACTCCCGGGTCGCGCCGGGGAGCTGTTTTTT.

This clone was detected only once. The CDR3 sequence is CASSSVVRTGGTYEQYF. The CDR3 DNA follows: TGTGCCAGCAGTTCGGTAGTCAGGACGGGAGGGACCTACGAGCAGTACTTC. J is TRBJ2-7 and V is TRBV27, with 8 bases identical to TRBD2. Germline assignment: CDR1 MNHEY and CDR2 SMNVEV (reference sequence). V lost 4 bases and J lost 2; bases outside the gene matches: 13. This CDR3 contains 17 residues.

The chain couples TRBV19 to TRBJ2-1; perhaps TRBD2 as D (5 bases). This CDR3 has 13 amino acids. Trimming took 7 bases from V and 8 from J, leaving 15 bases between them. Germline V gives CDR1 LNHDA, CDR2 SQIVND (reference sequence). The CDR3, as DNA: TGTGCCAGTAACCCCGCTAGCCGCCATGAGCAGTTCTTC. It encodes CASNPASRHEQFF.

CDR3 protein: CASSLLAAQTDTQYF. CDR3 bases: TGTGCCAGCAGCCTCCTGGCAGCCCAGACAGATACGCAGTATTTT. The chain carries TRBV7-2 and TRBJ2-3; unclear D gene. Germline V lookup: CDR1 SGHTA, CDR2 FQGNSA. The CDR3 has 15 residues. Trimming shortened V by 5 bases and J by 3 bases, and 15 bases separated the two germline ends.

This chain connects TRBV30 to TRBJ1-3; D call uncertain. The germline V gene has CDR1 GTSNPN and CDR2 SVGIG (reference sequence). CDR3 length: 14 residues. V shed 5 bases and J shed 7 bases, with 18 bases lying between them. The CDR3 here is CAWGTVRSGNTIYF. The CDR3, as DNA: TGTGCCTGGGGTACTGTTCGGTCGGGGAACACCATATATTTT.

The V gene is TRBV7-3, the J gene TRBJ2-3; TRBD2 matches at 10 bases. The V segment lost 4 bases and the J segment 4 bases; nucleotides outside the gene matches: 11. Per germline, CDR1 SGHTA and CDR2 FQGTGA. This CDR3 region has 17 residues. CDR3 bases: TGTGCCAGCAGCTCCCGGCAAGCGGGGGGGAGGGCAGATACGCAGTATTTT. It specifies CASSSRQAGGRADTQYF.

This chain joins TRBV9 and TRBJ1-1, with D possibly being TRBD1 (5 bases). The germline V gene encodes CDR1 SGDLS and CDR2 YYNGEE. V dropped 4 bases and J dropped 8 bases, with 15 bases sitting between them. The CDR3 sequence is 13 residues long. The CDR3 DNA reads TGTGCCAGCAGCTTAACAGGAGGTGCGGAAGCTTTCTTT. It yields the protein CASSLTGGAEAFF.

V gene TRBV28 combines with J gene TRBJ2-7; 7 bases line up with TRBD2. Trimming removed 2 bases from V and 0 bases from J; junction bases left unmatched: 4. Germline V CDR1 and CDR2: MDHEN, SYDVKM. The CDR3 spans 15 residues. CDR3 DNA sequence: TGTGCCAGCAGTTTAGCGGGAGAAGGCTCCTACGAGCAGTACTTC. Protein sequence: CASSLAGEGSYEQYF.

The CDR3 reads CASSYPRTPLMEAFF. DNA for the CDR3: TGTGCCAGCAGTTACCCCCGGACACCACTGATGGAAGCTTTCTTT. The chain joins TRBV6-2 or TRBV6-3 to TRBJ1-1, with D perhaps matching TRBD1 (5 bases). V was pared by 2 bases and J by 8 bases, with 18 bases between. Germline V gene sequence: CDR1 MNHEY, CDR2 SVGEGT. This CDR3 has 15 amino acids.

The V and J genes are TRBV5-5 and TRBJ2-2, with D tentatively TRBD1 or TRBD2 (6 bases each). There are 16 residues in the CDR3. V lost 1 base and J 0 bases, leaving 10 bases between the germline ends. Looked up from germline, CDR1 is SGHKS and CDR2 is YYEKEE (reference sequence). The CDR3: CASSLWGAANTGELFF. The CDR3 DNA is TGTGCCAGCAGCTTGTGGGGGGCGGCGAACACCGGGGAGCTGTTTTTT.

The chain links TRBV6-6 to TRBJ1-6; possibly TRBD1 for D (5 bases). The CDR3 is made up of 15 amino acids. Germline loops: CDR1 MNHNY, CDR2 SVGAGI (reference sequence). With 2 bases removed from V and 9 bases from J, the gap between germline ends came to 14 bases. CDR3 sequence (DNA): TGTGCCAGCAGTTACCAGCAGGGTGGACGTTCACCCCTCCACTTT. Translated: CASSYQQGGRSPLHF.

With regard to this clone: Other DNA sequences of this sample code for an identical CDR3. The V and J genes are TRBV18 and TRBJ2-7, with TRBD1 matching over 7 bases. The J segment lost 4 bases and the V segment lost 3 bases, leaving 0 bases of the junction unmatched. Germline-derived CDR1 and CDR2 are KGHSH and LQKENI. This CDR3 spans 12 amino acids. The CDR3 sequence: CASSPTGYEQYF. The CDR3 DNA follows: TGTGCCAGCTCACCGACAGGGTACGAGCAGTACTTC.

This chain joins TRBV27 and TRBJ2-7; unclear D gene. Germline CDR1 MNHEY, CDR2 SMNVEV (reference sequence). V dropped 0 bases and J dropped 6 bases, with 6 bases sitting between them. The CDR3 extends over 12 amino acids. CDR3 loop: CASSLSGSEQYF. CDR3 DNA sequence: TGTGCCAGCAGTTTATCGGGGTCCGAGCAGTACTTC.

J is TRBJ1-2 and V is TRBV7-8; D gene unclear. Trimming cost V 1 base and J 5 bases, with 14 bases left between them. The germline gives CDR1 SGHVS, CDR2 FQNEAQ. This CDR3 is built from 15 residues. The CDR3 nucleotides read TGTGCCAGCAGCTTAGGACCGGCTCTTAATTATGGCTACACCTTC. Encoded protein: CASSLGPALNYGYTF.

The chain combines TRBV28 with TRBJ1-6; D perhaps matches TRBD1 (5 bases). Deletions cut 4 bases from V and 4 bases from J, with 11 bases between. This CDR3 has 15 residues. Germline lookup yields CDR1 MDHEN and CDR2 SYDVKM. This CDR3 is CASSYHRGYNSPLHF. In DNA, the CDR3 is TGTGCCAGCAGTTACCACCGGGGGTATAATTCACCCCTCCACTTT.

The chain's CDR3 is CASSISRGSTYEQYF. CDR3 DNA: TGTGCCAGTAGTATTTCGCGGGGTTCTACCTACGAGCAGTACTTC. The gene calls are TRBV19 and TRBJ2-7; D perhaps matches TRBD2 (6 bases). From germline, CDR1 is LNHDA and CDR2 SQIVND (reference sequence). The CDR3 extends over 15 amino acids. V was trimmed by 3 bases and J by 2 bases, leaving 14 bases between them. Drawing the rest from reference TRBV19 and TRBJ2-7, the complete variable domain is DGGITQSPKYLFRKEGQNVTLSCEQNLNHDAMYWYRQDPGQGLRLIYYSQIVNDFQKGDIAEGYSVSREKKESFPLTVTSAQKNPTAFYLCASSISRGSTYEQYFGPGTRLTVT.

The V call is TRBV7-2, the J call TRBJ2-3; 10 positions match TRBD2. Germline V CDR1 and CDR2: SGHTA, FQGNSA. Trimming removed 0 bases from V and 0 bases from J; junction bases left unmatched: 6. The CDR3 extends over 18 amino acids. CDR3 in amino acids: CASSLALAGGLSTDTQYF. The CDR3 coding sequence is TGTGCCAGCAGCTTAGCATTAGCGGGGGGTTTAAGCACAGATACGCAGTATTTT.

This chain links TRBV5-4 with TRBJ1-1; no clear D. This CDR3 has 13 residues. Trimming left V 4 bases short and J 7 bases short, with 14 bases between. Germline lookup yields CDR1 SGHNT and CDR2 YYREEE (reference sequence). CDR3: CASSIQSLSEAFF. The CDR3, as DNA: TGTGCCAGCAGCATACAGAGCCTCAGTGAAGCTTTCTTT.

The chain has TRBV5-4 and TRBJ2-5; D call uncertain. Germline CDR1 reads SGHNT; CDR2 reads YYREEE (reference sequence). CDR3 length equals 12 residues. V was shortened by 3 bases and J by 0 bases, with 3 bases between the two germline ends. CDR3 loop: CASSYYQETQYF. CDR3 nucleotide sequence: TGTGCCAGCAGCTATTACCAAGAGACCCAGTACTTC.

The chain has TRBV10-2 and TRBJ1-6; TRBD1 is a possible D gene (6 bases). V was cut by 5 bases and J by 12 bases, with 11 bases left in between. The germline gives CDR1 WSHSY, CDR2 SAAADI. This CDR3 is built from 12 residues. As DNA, the CDR3 is TGCGCCAGCAGTCCACAGGGCCAACCCCTCCACTTT. Its protein product is CASSPQGQPLHF.

The chain combines TRBV4-1 with TRBJ2-3, with TRBD2 matching 8 bases. Trimming cost V 4 bases and J 10 bases; bases outside gene matches: 13. The CDR3 has 15 residues. CDR1 is MGHRA, CDR2 YSYEKL, per germline. The chain's CDR3 is CASSRSSGELEAQYF. The DNA for the CDR3 is TGCGCCAGCAGCCGGAGTAGCGGGGAATTGGAGGCGCAGTATTTT.

V gene TRBV6-5 combines with J gene TRBJ1-5, with unresolved D. CDR3 length: 10 residues. Deletions cut 11 bases from V and 6 bases from J, with 8 bases between. CDR1 is MNHEY and CDR2 is SVGAGI in the germline V gene. CDR3 sequence reads: CAGGSQPQHF. In DNA, the CDR3 is TGTGCCGGCGGGAGTCAGCCCCAGCATTTT.

The rearrangement links TRBV6-2 or TRBV6-3 to TRBJ2-1; TRBD2 aligns across 13 bases. Germline lookup yields CDR1 MNHEY and CDR2 SVGEGT. This CDR3 spans 15 amino acids. With V trimmed by 4 bases and J by 7 bases, 4 bases remained unmatched. CDR3 in amino acids: CASSSRTSGGNEQFF. Written as DNA, the CDR3 is TGTGCCAGCAGTTCGCGGACTAGCGGGGGAAATGAGCAGTTCTTC.

The chain couples TRBV27 to TRBJ2-1; TRBD1 matches at 7 bases. Germline lookup yields CDR1 MNHEY and CDR2 SMNVEV (reference sequence). There are 13 residues in the CDR3. The J segment lost 5 bases and the V segment lost 4 bases, leaving 2 bases of the junction unmatched. The CDR3 here is CASSWDRDNEQFF. In DNA, the CDR3 is TGTGCCAGCAGTTGGGACAGAGACAATGAGCAGTTCTTC.

V is TRBV18 and J is TRBJ2-3; 7 bases match TRBD2. V lost 1 base to trimming and J lost 1 base; unmatched junction nucleotides: 5. Germline-derived CDR1 and CDR2 are KGHSH and LQKENI. This CDR3 is 16 amino acids long. CDR3 DNA: TGTGCCAGCTCACCACTTGCGGGAGTGGGCACAGATACGCAGTATTTT. Translation gives CASSPLAGVGTDTQYF.